This T cell receptor (beta chain) was found in a study of shared clonotypes between healthy human individuals. The study, taken as a whole, reports: Generally, naive subsets (rather than memory subsets) showed larger estimated richness.

Notes on this clone: What it binds is unknown.

Germline lookup yields CDR1 SGHTA and CDR2 FQGTGA. This CDR3 comprises 13 residues. V shed 5 bases, J shed 4 bases, and the junction held 0 bases outside the gene matches. TCRdb keeps only in-frame clones here, not all; method: immunoSEQ multiplex PCR. The sample comprises roughly 2.6 million clones, roughly 92% of which are singletons, and roughly 0.13% rests with the top ten. This clonotype originated in a man aged 18 to 35 in good health. The sample comprised naive CD4+ T cells sorted from blood. Subset given: CD45RA+ positively selected. The chain links TRBV7-3 to TRBJ1-3, with 9 nucleotides matching TRBD1. This CDR3 reads CASSTGGGNTIYF. CDR3 DNA: TGTGCCAGCAGCACAGGGGGCGGAAACACCATATATTTT.